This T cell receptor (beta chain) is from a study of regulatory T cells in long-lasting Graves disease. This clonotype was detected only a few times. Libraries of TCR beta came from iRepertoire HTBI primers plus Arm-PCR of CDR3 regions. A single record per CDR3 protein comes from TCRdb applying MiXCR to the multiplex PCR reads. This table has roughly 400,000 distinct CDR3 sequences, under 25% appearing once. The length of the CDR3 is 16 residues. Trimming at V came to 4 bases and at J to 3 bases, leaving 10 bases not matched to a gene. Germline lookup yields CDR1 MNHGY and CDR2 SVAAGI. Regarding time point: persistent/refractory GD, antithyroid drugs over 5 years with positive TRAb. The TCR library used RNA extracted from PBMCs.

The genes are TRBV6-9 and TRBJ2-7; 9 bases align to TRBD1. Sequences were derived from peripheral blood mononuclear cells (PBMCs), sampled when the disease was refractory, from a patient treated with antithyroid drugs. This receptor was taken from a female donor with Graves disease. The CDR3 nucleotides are TGTGCCAGCAGTTTCTCGACAGGGGGTAGTAGCTACGAGCAGTACTTC. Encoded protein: CASSFSTGGSSYEQYF.